This is a list of T cell receptor beta chains from one sample in a study of blood T cell repertoires in COVID-19. Produced via immunoSEQ multiplex PCR; TCRdb's table is partial and in-frame only. The table has about 190,000 clones, about 85% seen once. Sequenced input: peripheral blood. These receptors were collected from a human donor in a cohort sampled during active COVID-19. CDR3s include the opening cysteine and the closing phenylalanine or tryptophan. D genes are given only for firm matches. Part of the rows lack a size; the others show once, few, many or a class for expanded clones.

j_call: TRBJ1-2
clone_size: -
d_call: TRBD1
v_call: TRBV5-1
cdr3_aa: CASSLLAGQGGVGYTF
cdr3_nt: TGCGCCAGCAGCTTGCTTGCGGGACAGGGTGGGGTCGGCTACACCTTC

j_call: TRBJ2-3
clone_size: -
d_call: -
v_call: TRBV24-1
cdr3_aa: CATRNTGVDTQYF
cdr3_nt: TGTGCCACCCGAAATACGGGTGTAGATACGCAGTATTTT

j_call: TRBJ1-5
clone_size: once
d_call: -
v_call: TRBV25-1
cdr3_aa: CASSAAGSNQPQHF
cdr3_nt: TGTGCCAGCAGTGCTGCAGGAAGCAATCAGCCCCAGCATTTT

j_call: TRBJ2-7
clone_size: -
d_call: -
v_call: TRBV18
cdr3_aa: CASSPRQGPGGSEQYF
cdr3_nt: TGTGCCAGCTCACCCCGGCAGGGACCAGGAGGGAGCGAGCAGTACTTC

j_call: TRBJ2-1
clone_size: -
d_call: TRBD2
v_call: TRBV27
cdr3_aa: CASSPPFGQREDNEQFF
cdr3_nt: TGTGCCAGCAGCCCGCCTTTCGGGCAGCGGGAGGACAATGAGCAGTTCTTC

j_call: TRBJ1-5
clone_size: -
d_call: -
v_call: TRBV24-1
cdr3_aa: CATSEHRLGQPQHF
cdr3_nt: TGTGCCACCAGTGAACACAGGTTGGGCCAGCCCCAGCATTTT

j_call: TRBJ2-3
clone_size: -
d_call: TRBD2
v_call: TRBV28
cdr3_aa: CASSGLAGTDTQYF
cdr3_nt: TGTGCCAGTTCTGGACTAGCGGGAACAGATACGCAGTATTTT

j_call: TRBJ2-2
clone_size: -
d_call: -
v_call: TRBV10-3
cdr3_aa: CAISVEGAGELFF
cdr3_nt: TGTGCCATCAGTGTAGAGGGTGCCGGGGAGCTGTTTTTT

j_call: TRBJ2-5
clone_size: -
d_call: TRBD2
v_call: TRBV19
cdr3_aa: CASSTSGSGGETQYF
cdr3_nt: TGTGCCAGTAGTACTAGCGGGAGTGGGGGGGAGACCCAGTACTTC

j_call: TRBJ2-1
clone_size: -
d_call: TRBD2
v_call: TRBV27
cdr3_aa: CASSSGLAGNNEQFF
cdr3_nt: TGTGCCAGCAGTTCGGGGCTAGCGGGTAACAATGAGCAGTTCTTC

j_call: TRBJ1-1
clone_size: -
d_call: -
v_call: TRBV5-1
cdr3_aa: CASSAGTRSMNTEAFF
cdr3_nt: TGCGCCAGCAGCGCAGGGACAAGGAGTATGAACACTGAAGCTTTCTTT

j_call: TRBJ1-6
clone_size: -
d_call: TRBD1
v_call: TRBV6-5
cdr3_aa: CASSKDRSPLHF
cdr3_nt: TGTGCCAGCAGCAAGGACAGGTCACCCCTCCACTTT

j_call: TRBJ2-7
clone_size: -
d_call: TRBD1
v_call: TRBV3-1/TRBV3-2
cdr3_aa: CASSPGQLGNYEQYF
cdr3_nt: TGTGCCAGCAGCCCGGGACAGCTGGGGAATTACGAGCAGTACTTC

j_call: TRBJ2-3
clone_size: -
d_call: -
v_call: TRBV3-1/TRBV3-2
cdr3_aa: CASSHRRSRTDTQYF
cdr3_nt: TGTGCCAGCAGCCATAGGCGGAGTCGCACAGATACGCAGTATTTT

j_call: TRBJ2-1
clone_size: -
d_call: TRBD2
v_call: TRBV2
cdr3_aa: CASSDRGGRAREQFF
cdr3_nt: TGTGCCAGCAGTGATCGGGGCGGGAGGGCCCGGGAGCAGTTCTTC

j_call: TRBJ2-7
clone_size: -
d_call: -
v_call: TRBV5-1
cdr3_aa: CASSLGGRVFEQYF
cdr3_nt: TGCGCCAGCAGCTTGGGGGGCAGGGTATTCGAGCAGTACTTC

j_call: TRBJ1-6
clone_size: few
d_call: TRBD1
v_call: TRBV19
cdr3_aa: CASNNGQGAIISSPLHF
cdr3_nt: TGTGCCAGTAACAACGGACAGGGGGCTATAATAAGTTCACCCCTCCACTTT

j_call: TRBJ2-5
clone_size: -
d_call: TRBD2
v_call: TRBV5-1
cdr3_aa: CASSRLAGVETQYF
cdr3_nt: TGCGCCAGCAGTAGGCTAGCGGGGGTGGAGACCCAGTACTTC

j_call: TRBJ2-1
clone_size: -
d_call: -
v_call: TRBV3-1/TRBV3-2
cdr3_aa: CASSTRTKDNEQFF
cdr3_nt: TGTGCCAGCAGCACAAGGACTAAAGACAATGAGCAGTTCTTC

j_call: TRBJ1-2
clone_size: -
d_call: -
v_call: TRBV29-1
cdr3_aa: CSGWTVYGYTF
cdr3_nt: TGCAGCGGATGGACAGTCTATGGCTACACCTTC

j_call: TRBJ1-6
clone_size: few
d_call: -
v_call: TRBV10-3
cdr3_aa: CAINGEGSPLHF
cdr3_nt: TGTGCCATCAATGGTGAGGGTTCACCCCTCCACTTT

j_call: TRBJ2-7
clone_size: -
d_call: -
v_call: TRBV7-9
cdr3_aa: CASSLRGGVSDEQYF
cdr3_nt: TGTGCCAGCAGCTTACGTGGCGGGGTGAGTGACGAGCAGTACTTC

j_call: TRBJ2-1
clone_size: -
d_call: -
v_call: TRBV15
cdr3_aa: CATSRELHNEQFF
cdr3_nt: TGTGCCACCAGCAGAGAACTACACAATGAGCAGTTCTTC

j_call: TRBJ2-3
clone_size: -
d_call: TRBD2
v_call: TRBV4-1
cdr3_aa: CASSQGPAGGSRDTQYF
cdr3_nt: TGCGCCAGCAGCCAAGGCCCAGCGGGGGGGTCTCGTGATACGCAGTATTTT

j_call: TRBJ1-2
clone_size: -
d_call: TRBD1
v_call: TRBV6-1
cdr3_aa: CASSDKGQGNYGYTF
cdr3_nt: TGTGCCAGCAGTGATAAGGGACAGGGTAACTATGGCTACACCTTC

j_call: TRBJ2-7
clone_size: once
d_call: -
v_call: TRBV5-1
cdr3_aa: CASRQRQGLGYEQYF
cdr3_nt: TGCGCCAGCAGACAACGACAGGGACTGGGGTACGAGCAGTACTTC